This TCR beta chain came from a study of T cell responses to AZD1222 COVID-19 vaccine. The CDR3 extends over 16 amino acids. The junction had 10 bases not matched to a gene; V was cut back by 5 bases and J by 4 bases. CDR1 and CDR2 from the germline V gene are MDHEN and SYDVKM. Generated by immunoSEQ multiplex PCR, the TCRdb table keeps only in-frame clones and is missing some. This sample yields about 120,000 clones, of which around 91% are seen a single time; roughly 1.4% belongs to the top ten. This receptor was taken from an adult who received the AZD1222 COVID-19 vaccine. The rearrangement links TRBV28 to TRBJ1-5, with 8 bases fitting TRBD1. The input for sequencing was peripheral blood, taken 28 days after the second AZD1222 dose. The CDR3 loop is CASSQPGGVGNQPQHF. In nucleotides, the CDR3 is TGTGCCAGCAGTCAACCAGGGGGCGTGGGGAATCAGCCCCAGCATTTT.